This TCR beta chain stems from a study of PD-1 blockade in mismatch repair-deficient tumors. Study-level information: Patients had more than ten mismatch repair-deficient cancer types, all previously treated and progressing.

The CDR3 length is 15 residues. V was clipped by 1 base and J by 1 base, with 8 bases between them. From germline, CDR1 is SGHAT and CDR2 FQNNGV. PCR or immunohistochemistry showed mismatch repair deficiency in every enrolled patient. The TCR-sequenced patients were a few responders to pembrolizumab. The method was immunoSEQ multiplex PCR; TCRdb's version includes in-frame clones alone and lacks a portion of them. The table has 100,000 to 150,000 clones, around 87% seen once. Study-wide results and limits: After pembrolizumab, tumor-resident clones rose rapidly, then generally contracted before radiologic responses.

Concerning this clone itself: Its antigen is not identified.

This clonotype was obtained from an adult with mismatch repair-deficient cancer. This rearrangement joins TRBV11-2 to TRBJ2-4; D call uncertain. The sequencing used peripheral blood, collected 44 weeks after starting pembrolizumab. For the CDR3, the DNA is TGTGCCAGCAGCTTAGTAGGATTGGCCAAAAACATTCAGTACTTC. Translation gives CASSLVGLAKNIQYF.